One sample yielded the 20 T cell receptor beta chains listed below, sequenced in a study of T cell responses to AZD1222 COVID-19 vaccine. Here immunoSEQ multiplex PCR was the method, and the copy in TCRdb shows in-frame clones only, minus some. This sample yields 90,000 to 140,000 clones, of which more than 75% are seen a single time; about 9.1% belongs to the top ten. This sample comprised peripheral blood, obtained on day 0 of AZD1222 vaccination. These TCRs come from an adult in good health.

The rearrangement joins TRBV10-1 to TRBJ2-1; the match to TRBD2 covers 9 bases. V was pared by 7 bases and J by 7 bases, with 8 bases of the junction left unmatched. The V gene's germline CDR1 is WNHNN and CDR2 SYGVQD (reference sequence). The CDR3 covers 14 residues. The CDR3 DNA follows: TGCGCCAGCATTGCGGGACTAGCATCTAATGAGCAGTTCTTC. Encoded protein: CASIAGLASNEQFF.

The chain carries TRBV7-3 and TRBJ2-3, with D unresolved. The germline CDR1 and CDR2 sequences are SGHTA and FQGTGA. The CDR3 extends over 14 amino acids. Deletions cut 2 bases from V and 0 bases from J, with 6 bases between. Here the CDR3 reads CASSLQRSTDTQYF. The CDR3 DNA sequence: TGTGCCAGCAGCTTACAGAGAAGCACAGATACGCAGTATTTT. Drawing the rest from reference TRBV7-3 and TRBJ2-3, the complete variable domain is GAGVSQTPSNKVTEKGKYVELRCDPISGHTALYWYRQSLGQGPEFLIYFQGTGAADDSGLPNDRFFAVRPEGSVSTLKIQRTERGDSAVYLCASSLQRSTDTQYFGPGTRLTVL.

The chain links TRBV28 to TRBJ1-4, with 9 bases aligning to TRBD1. Unmatched junction bases numbered 11, after V lost 7 bases and J lost 11 bases. The CDR3 has 14 residues. The germline gives CDR1 MDHEN, CDR2 SYDVKM. In nucleotides, the CDR3 is TGTGCCAGCACCCGGGACAGGGTACTTGTCAAACTGTTTTTT. This translates into CASTRDRVLVKLFF. Variable domain in full (rest from reference TRBV28 and TRBJ1-4): DVKVTQSSRYLVKRTGEKVFLECVQDMDHENMFWYRQDPGLGLRLIYFSYDVKMKEKGDIPEGYSVSREKKERFSLILESASTNQTSMYLCASTRDRVLVKLFFGSGTQLSVL.

The rearrangement joins TRBV20-1 to TRBJ2-3; no clear D gene. CDR3 length equals 11 residues. V shed 5 bases and J shed 5 bases, with 8 bases lying between them. Germline loops: CDR1 DFQATT, CDR2 SNEGSKA (reference sequence). The CDR3 spells CSAAPRDTQYF. The CDR3 bases are TGCAGTGCTGCCCCTAGAGATACGCAGTATTTT.

This sequence joins TRBV7-3 and TRBJ2-2, with a tentative D call TRBD1 (6 bases). The CDR3 spans 12 residues. Germline V CDR1 and CDR2: SGHTA, FQGTGA. Trimming stripped 8 bases from V and 6 bases from J, with 10 bases between. CDR3 bases: TGTGCCAGCGGCAACAGGGCCGGGGAGCTGTTTTTT. Protein: CASGNRAGELFF.

The chain links TRBV30 to TRBJ2-5; D possibly corresponds to TRBD1 (5 bases). Trimming left V 3 bases short and J 11 bases short, with 16 bases between. CDR1 is GTSNPN and CDR2 is SVGIG in the germline V gene (reference sequence). The CDR3 has 12 amino acids. The CDR3 sequence is CAWRQDAVIQYF. For the CDR3, the DNA is TGTGCCTGGAGACAGGACGCCGTAATTCAGTACTTC. The variable domain in full, completed from reference TRBV30 and TRBJ2-5, reads SQTIHQWPATLVQPVGSPLSLECTVEGTSNPNLYWYRQAAGRGLQLLFYSVGIGQISSEVPQNLSASRPQDRQFILSSKKLLLSDSGFYLCAWRQDAVIQYFGPGTRLLVL.

DNA for the CDR3: TGTGCCAGCAGTTACGATAGTAGTGGCTTGACGGCGCAGTACTTC. It encodes CASSYDSSGLTAQYF. The rearrangement uses TRBV6-2 or TRBV6-3 and TRBJ2-7; D gene uncertain. This CDR3 has 15 amino acids. Germline values: CDR1 MNHEY, CDR2 SVGEGT. With 2 bases removed from V and 9 bases from J, the gap between germline ends came to 20 bases.

This chain links TRBV28 with TRBJ2-1, with unresolved D. V lost 5 bases to trimming and J lost 6 bases, with 8 bases between them. The CDR3 length is 12 residues. Germline V gene data show CDR1 as MDHEN and CDR2 as SYDVKM. The CDR3 region is CASSLPLNEQFF. As DNA, the CDR3 is TGTGCCAGCAGTCTTCCCCTCAATGAGCAGTTCTTC.

The rearrangement uses TRBV2 and TRBJ1-5; D ambiguous. The V and J ends lost 7 bases and 3 bases respectively, with 10 bases between them. This CDR3 has 13 amino acids. Per the germline V gene, CDR1 is SNHLY and CDR2 is FYNNEI. The CDR3 region has the DNA TGTGCCAGCACTAGGTTCTCCAATCAGCCCCAGCATTTT. Translation: CASTRFSNQPQHF.

DNA for the CDR3: TGCGCCAGCAGTCAATCGGCACAGGGAAGCAATCAGCCCCAGCATTTT. This translates into CASSQSAQGSNQPQHF. The chain couples TRBV23-1 to TRBJ1-5, with D possibly TRBD1 on 6 matching bases. TRBV23-1 is designated an ORF whose function remains uncertain. This CDR3 region has 16 residues. The V and J ends lost 0 bases and 1 base respectively, with 10 bases between them.

The V gene is TRBV27, the J gene TRBJ1-1, with D uncertain. Looked up from germline, CDR1 is MNHEY and CDR2 is SMNVEV (reference sequence). The CDR3 is made up of 14 amino acids. The V end was cut by 6 bases, the J end by 4 bases, with 15 bases between. The CDR3 coding sequence is TGTGCCAGCAGGATCGGGGAGGCCGCCACTGAAGCTTTCTTT. This encodes CASRIGEAATEAFF.

The J gene is TRBJ2-3, the V gene TRBV4-2; 12 bases line up with TRBD1. J lost 2 bases, V lost 0 bases, and 9 bases had no gene match. Germline assignment: CDR1 LGHNA and CDR2 YNFKEQ. The CDR3 runs 19 residues. CDR3 sequence: CASSQDPGQGARVTDTQYF. CDR3 nucleotide sequence: TGTGCCAGCAGCCAAGATCCGGGACAGGGGGCGCGAGTCACAGATACGCAGTATTTT.

The rearrangement uses TRBV5-1 and TRBJ1-5; D is uncertain. The germline CDR1 and CDR2 sequences are SGHRS and YFSETQ. The V and J ends lost 0 bases and 5 bases respectively, with 9 bases between them. This CDR3 region has 14 residues. The CDR3 DNA sequence: TGCGCCAGCAGCTTGGGAGAAACTCATCAGCCCCAGCATTTT. Its translation: CASSLGETHQPQHF.

The CDR3 loop is CAVRAGRDQPQHF. The DNA for the CDR3 is TGTGCTGTACGGGCAGGACGGGATCAGCCCCAGCATTTT. The chain joins TRBV28 to TRBJ1-5; D is ambiguous. CDR1 and CDR2 (germline): MDHEN, SYDVKM. CDR3 length equals 13 residues.

The chain is built from TRBV15 and TRBJ1-5; D unresolved. The ends were cut back, 0 bases at V and 7 bases at J, with 7 bases in the middle. CDR3 size: 13 residues. CDR1 is LNHNV and CDR2 is YYDKDF in the germline V gene (reference sequence). The chain's CDR3 is CATSRDTDQPQHF. DNA of the CDR3: TGTGCCACCAGCAGAGACACAGACCAGCCCCAGCATTTT. The whole variable domain, remainder taken from reference TRBV15 and TRBJ1-5, is DAMVIQNPRYQVTQFGKPVTLSCSQTLNHNVMYWYQQKSSQAPKLLFHYYDKDFNNEADTPDNFQSRRPNTSFCFLDIRSPGLGDTAMYLCATSRDTDQPQHFGDGTRLSIL.

The chain joins TRBV6-1 to TRBJ1-6; no definite D call. The V gene lost 5 bases and the J gene lost 11 bases, with 10 bases spanning the gap. The CDR3 runs to 12 residues. Germline CDR1 is MNHNS and CDR2 is SASEGT. The CDR3 coding sequence is TGTGCCAGCAGTCTCAGGTTGGCACCCCTCCACTTT. As protein: CASSLRLAPLHF.

This sequence joins TRBV13 and TRBJ2-1; 11 positions match TRBD2. V was clipped by 5 bases and J by 8 bases; unmatched bases: 14. CDR3 length: 17 residues. Germline V gives CDR1 PRHDT, CDR2 FYEKMQ (reference sequence). The CDR3 nucleotides read TGTGCCAGCAGCCTTCGCGGGGGTAGCGGGAGGGATTATGAGCAGTTCTTC. Its translation: CASSLRGGSGRDYEQFF. Full variable domain (rest looked up from reference TRBV13 and TRBJ2-1): AAGVIQSPRHLIKEKRETATLKCYPIPRHDTVYWYQQGPGQDPQFLISFYEKMQSDKGSIPDRFSAQQFSDYHSELNMSSLELGDSALYFCASSLRGGSGRDYEQFFGPGTRLTVL.

This rearrangement joins TRBV19 to TRBJ2-1, with 9 bases fitting TRBD1. This CDR3 is 15 amino acids long. From germline, CDR1 is LNHDA and CDR2 SQIVND (reference sequence). After removal of 4 bases from V and 1 base from J, the junction contained 2 bases not matched to a gene. The CDR3 DNA is TGTGCCAGTAGTACTGGGACAGGGTCCTACAATGAGCAGTTCTTC. It yields the protein CASSTGTGSYNEQFF.

The chain joins TRBV28 to TRBJ1-1, with 7 bases aligning to TRBD1. Trimming at V came to 0 bases and at J to 1 base, leaving 2 bases not matched to a gene. The CDR3 runs 15 residues. Germline V gene data show CDR1 as MDHEN and CDR2 as SYDVKM. The CDR3 here is CASSLWDRWNTEAFF. The CDR3 DNA sequence: TGTGCCAGCAGTTTATGGGACAGGTGGAACACTGAAGCTTTCTTT.

V and J are TRBV30 and TRBJ2-7; D perhaps matches TRBD2 (6 bases). V lost 2 bases and J 0 bases, leaving 8 bases between the germline ends. The germline V gene has CDR1 GTSNPN and CDR2 SVGIG (reference sequence). This CDR3 contains 13 residues. Here the CDR3 reads CAWSRGISYEQYF. CDR3 in DNA: TGTGCCTGGAGTCGGGGGATCTCCTACGAGCAGTACTTC.